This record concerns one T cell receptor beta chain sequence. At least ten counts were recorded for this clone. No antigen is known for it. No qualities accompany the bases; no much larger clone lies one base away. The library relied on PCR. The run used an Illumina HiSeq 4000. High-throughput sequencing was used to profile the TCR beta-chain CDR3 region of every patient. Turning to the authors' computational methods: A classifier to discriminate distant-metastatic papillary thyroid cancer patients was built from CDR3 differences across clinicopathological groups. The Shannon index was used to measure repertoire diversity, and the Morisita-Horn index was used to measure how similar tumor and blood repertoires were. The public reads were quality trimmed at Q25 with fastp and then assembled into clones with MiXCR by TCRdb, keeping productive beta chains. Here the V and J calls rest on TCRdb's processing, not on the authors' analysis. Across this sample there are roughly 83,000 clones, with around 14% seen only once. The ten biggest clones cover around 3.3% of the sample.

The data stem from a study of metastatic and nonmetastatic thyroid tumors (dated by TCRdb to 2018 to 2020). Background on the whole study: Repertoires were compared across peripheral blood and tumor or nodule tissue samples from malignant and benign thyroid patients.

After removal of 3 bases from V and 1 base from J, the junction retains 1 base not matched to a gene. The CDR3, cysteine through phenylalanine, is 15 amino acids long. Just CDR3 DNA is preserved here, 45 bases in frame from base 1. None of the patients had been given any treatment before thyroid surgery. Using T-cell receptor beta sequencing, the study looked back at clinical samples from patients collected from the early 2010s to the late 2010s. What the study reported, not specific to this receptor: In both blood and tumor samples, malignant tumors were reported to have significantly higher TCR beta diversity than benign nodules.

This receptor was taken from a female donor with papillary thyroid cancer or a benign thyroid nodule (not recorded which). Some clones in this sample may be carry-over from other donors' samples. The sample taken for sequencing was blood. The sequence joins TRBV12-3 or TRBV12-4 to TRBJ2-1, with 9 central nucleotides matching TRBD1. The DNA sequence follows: TGTGCCAGCAGTTTGGGACAGGGTTCCTACAATGAGCAGTTCTTC. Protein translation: CASSLGQGSYNEQFF.